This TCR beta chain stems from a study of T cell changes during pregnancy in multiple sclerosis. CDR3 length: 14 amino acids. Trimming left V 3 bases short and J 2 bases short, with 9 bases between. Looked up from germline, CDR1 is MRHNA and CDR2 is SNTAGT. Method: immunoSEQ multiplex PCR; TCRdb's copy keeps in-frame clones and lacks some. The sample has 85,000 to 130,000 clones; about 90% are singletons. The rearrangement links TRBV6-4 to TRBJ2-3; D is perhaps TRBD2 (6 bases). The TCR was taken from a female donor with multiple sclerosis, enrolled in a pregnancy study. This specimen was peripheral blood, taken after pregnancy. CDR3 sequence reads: CASSEGGPTDTQYF. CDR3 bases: TGTGCCAGCAGTGAGGGGGGACCCACAGATACGCAGTATTTT.